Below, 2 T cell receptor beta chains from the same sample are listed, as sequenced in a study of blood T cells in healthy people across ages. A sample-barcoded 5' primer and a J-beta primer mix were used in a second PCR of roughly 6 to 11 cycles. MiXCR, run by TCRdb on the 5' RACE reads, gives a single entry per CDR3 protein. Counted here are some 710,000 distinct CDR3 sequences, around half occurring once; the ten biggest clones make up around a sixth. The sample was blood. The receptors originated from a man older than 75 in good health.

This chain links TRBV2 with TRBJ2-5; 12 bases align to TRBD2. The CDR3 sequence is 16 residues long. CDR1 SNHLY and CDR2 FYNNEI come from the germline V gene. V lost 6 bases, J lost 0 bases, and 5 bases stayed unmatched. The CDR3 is CASRLAGGAYQETQYF. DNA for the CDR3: TGTGCCAGCAGGCTAGCGGGAGGGGCGTACCAAGAGACCCAGTACTTC. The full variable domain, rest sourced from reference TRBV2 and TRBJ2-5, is EPEVTQTPSHQVTQMGQEVILRCVPISNHLYFYWYRQILGQKVEFLVSFYNNEISEKSEIFDDQFSVERPDGSNFTLKIRSTKLEDSAMYFCASRLAGGAYQETQYFGPGTRLLVL.

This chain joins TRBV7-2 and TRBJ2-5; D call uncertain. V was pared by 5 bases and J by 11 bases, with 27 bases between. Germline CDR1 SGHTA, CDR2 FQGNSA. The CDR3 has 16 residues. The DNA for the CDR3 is TGTGCCAGCAGCGCCCACGCAAAGGTTCGGAACAATGAGCAGTACTTC. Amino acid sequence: CASSAHAKVRNNEQYF.